These 5 T cell receptor beta chains came from one sample sequenced in a study of graft-versus-host responses after intestinal transplantation. Sequencing was performed with immunoSEQ multiplex PCR; in TCRdb, only in-frame clones are kept and a portion is missing. Of 20,000 to 25,000 clones in the sample, approximately 82% were seen once. For these TCRs, the target antigens are not known. This sample comprised unstimulated CD8+ T cells sorted from spleen or lymph node cells, obtained before transplant. The source is a human donor who was the organ donor for an intestinal transplant.

The V and J genes are TRBV29-1 and TRBJ1-2; weak D call: TRBD1 (5 bases). Germline lookup yields CDR1 SQVTM and CDR2 ANQGSEA. CDR3 size: 14 residues. Trimming pared 8 bases from V and 0 bases from J, leaving 16 bases between. The CDR3 protein is CSTERDLANYGYTF. The CDR3 region has the DNA TGCAGCACGGAGAGGGACTTAGCTAACTATGGCTACACCTTC.

This chain joins TRBV29-1 and TRBJ2-2; 9 positions agree with TRBD1. The CDR3 loop spans 13 amino acids. Germline CDR1 and CDR2: SQVTM and ANQGSEA. V dropped 7 bases and J dropped 5; count of bases not matched to a gene: 5. CDR3 in DNA: TGCAGCGGGAGGACAGGGGAGACCGGGGAGCTGTTTTTT. Protein: CSGRTGETGELFF.

CDR3 nucleotide sequence: TGCAGCGTTGGGGGGGACAGACATGGCTACACCTTC. Its protein is CSVGGDRHGYTF. V is TRBV29-1 and J is TRBJ1-2; TRBD1 agrees at 7 bases. CDR1 is SQVTM, CDR2 ANQGSEA, per germline. V was clipped by 4 bases and J by 6 bases; unmatched bases: 5. The CDR3 consists of 12 residues.

V usage is TRBV15 and J usage is TRBJ1-1; perhaps TRBD1 as D (5 bases). The germline gives CDR1 LNHNV, CDR2 YYDKDF (reference sequence). V lost 1 base and J lost 6, with 9 bases in between. CDR3 size: 13 residues. The CDR3 is CATSRAGSAEAFF. CDR3 coding DNA: TGTGCCACCAGCAGAGCAGGGAGCGCTGAAGCTTTCTTT.

This sequence joins TRBV11-3 and TRBJ2-7, with D possibly TRBD2 on 6 matching bases. CDR1 is SGHNT and CDR2 is YENEEA in the germline V gene. V lost 5 bases, J lost 0 bases, and 17 bases lay in between. The CDR3 length is 16 residues. This chain's CDR3 is CASSPRGQGGSYEQYF. CDR3 sequence (DNA): TGTGCCAGCAGCCCACGTGGTCAGGGAGGCTCCTACGAGCAGTACTTC.